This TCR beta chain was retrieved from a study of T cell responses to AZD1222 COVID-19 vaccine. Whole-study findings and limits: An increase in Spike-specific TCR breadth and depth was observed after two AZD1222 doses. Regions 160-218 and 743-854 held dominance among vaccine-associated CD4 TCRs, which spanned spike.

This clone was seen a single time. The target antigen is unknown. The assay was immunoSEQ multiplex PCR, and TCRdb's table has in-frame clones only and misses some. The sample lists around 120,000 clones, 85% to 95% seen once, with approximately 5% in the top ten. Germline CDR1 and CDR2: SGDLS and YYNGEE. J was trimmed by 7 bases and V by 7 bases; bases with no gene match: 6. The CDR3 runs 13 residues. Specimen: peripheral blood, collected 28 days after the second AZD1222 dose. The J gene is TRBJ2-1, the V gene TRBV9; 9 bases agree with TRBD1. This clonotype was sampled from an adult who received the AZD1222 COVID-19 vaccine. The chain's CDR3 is CASGTGYMNEQFF. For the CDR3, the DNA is TGTGCCAGCGGGACAGGGTACATGAATGAGCAGTTCTTC.